The T cell receptor beta chain described here comes from a study of T cell responses to AZD1222 COVID-19 vaccine. Study findings and constraints: Donors were mostly white British, more females; clonal diversity possibly underestimated.

Generated by immunoSEQ multiplex PCR, the TCRdb table keeps only in-frame clones and is missing some. The sample yields around 99,000 clones, approximately 90% seen once. Germline CDR1 is SGHTS and CDR2 is YDEGEE. V was clipped by 7 bases and J by 3 bases; unmatched bases: 3. The CDR3 consists of 12 residues. This clone was detected only once. What it binds is unknown. Second-dose timings of about 4 or about 12 weeks were pooled. This TCR was sampled from an adult who received the AZD1222 COVID-19 vaccine. The chain links TRBV5-8 to TRBJ1-2; TRBD1 aligns across 7 bases. This material consisted of peripheral blood, taken 28 days after the second AZD1222 dose. CDR3 loop: CASGQAYYGYTF. CDR3 coding DNA: TGTGCCAGCGGACAGGCTTACTATGGCTACACCTTC.